A single TCR beta chain is shown here with its context. Its cognate antigen is unknown. The sample belongs to a study of cytomegalovirus exposure and HLA in healthy donors. Germline V gene data show CDR1 as PRHDT and CDR2 as FYEKMQ (reference sequence). Losses at the gene ends were 5 bases for V and 4 bases for J; bases not matched to a gene: 2. The CDR3 sequence is 15 residues long. Overall study findings and caveats: Researchers reported that a few CMV-associated chains were confirmed in vitro as CMV antigen-specific. The study put under 200 TCR beta chains on its list as cytomegalovirus-associated.

Donors were drawn from the 120-subject validation cohort, separate from the approximately 680-subject first cohort. Clones were read by immunoSEQ multiplex PCR, and TCRdb kept only the in-frame ones, dropping some. The sample has more than 120,000 clones, roughly 86% seen once; the top ten hold less than 5.5%. Input material: PBMCs. The receptor was isolated from a man aged 18 to 29 in good health and CMV-seropositive. The chain is built from TRBV13 and TRBJ2-5; TRBD2 aligns across 15 bases. CDR3: CASSPGLAGGETQYF. For the CDR3, the DNA is TGTGCCAGCAGCCCGGGACTAGCGGGGGGAGAGACCCAGTACTTC.